A single sample is the source of the 14 T cell receptor beta chains below, sequenced in a study of cytomegalovirus exposure and HLA in healthy donors. Data came from immunoSEQ multiplex PCR; TCRdb stores just in-frame clones and leaves some out. The sample comprises about 110,000 clones, approximately 85% of which are singletons, and 3% rests with the top ten. The sequencing sample was made of PBMCs. These receptors came from a woman aged 18-30 years in good health and CMV-seronegative.

The genes are TRBV7-9 and TRBJ2-5, with D maybe TRBD2 (7 bases). The V gene's germline CDR1 is SEHNR and CDR2 FQNEAQ (reference sequence). The length of the CDR3 is 15 residues. The V end was cut by 0 bases, the J end by 4 bases, with 12 bases between. Here the CDR3 DNA reads TGTGCCAGCAGCTTAGCGAGGGGGGGTCGAGAGACCCAGTACTTC. Amino acids: CASSLARGGRETQYF.

The chain is built from TRBV18 and TRBJ2-7, with D uncertain. Germline CDR1 KGHSH, CDR2 LQKENI. Trimming stripped 5 bases from V and 6 bases from J, with 17 bases between. The CDR3 runs 14 residues. CDR3 loop: CASSAQSTLTEQYF. The CDR3 DNA reads TGTGCCAGCTCAGCCCAATCGACACTTACCGAGCAGTACTTC.

Ten or more counts support this clone. J is TRBJ1-2 and V is TRBV2; no clear D gene. This CDR3 comprises 16 residues. Germline CDR1 is SNHLY and CDR2 is FYNNEI. Trimming left V 5 bases short and J 5 bases short, with 21 bases between. The CDR3 loop reads CASSRLGPNALYGYTF. The CDR3 bases are TGTGCCAGCAGTCGTCTGGGCCCAAATGCCTTATATGGCTACACCTTC.

The chain links TRBV7-9 to TRBJ1-1; no firm D call. The length of the CDR3 is 15 residues. V was clipped by 1 base and J by 4 bases, with 13 bases between them. Germline CDR1 is SEHNR and CDR2 is FQNEAQ (reference sequence). The CDR3 loop is CASSLEWGEGTEAFF. Here the CDR3 DNA reads TGTGCCAGCAGCTTAGAATGGGGTGAGGGCACTGAAGCTTTCTTT.

The chain uses TRBV19 and TRBJ1-2; D call uncertain. The CDR3 sequence is 14 residues long. Trimming shortened V by 6 bases and J by 3 bases, and 14 bases separated the two germline ends. Germline-derived CDR1 and CDR2 are LNHDA and SQIVND (reference sequence). The CDR3 nucleotides are TGTGCCAGTAGCCTCCTCGGCAGCGACTATGGCTACACCTTC. Its translation: CASSLLGSDYGYTF.

The chain recombines TRBV9 with TRBJ1-4; weak D call: TRBD1 (5 bases). Between the trimmed V and J ends, which lost 4 bases and 4 bases, there was a span of 17 bases. Germline V gene data show CDR1 as SGDLS and CDR2 as YYNGEE. There are 16 residues in the CDR3. CDR3 sequence: CASSKDPQGFNEKLFF. CDR3 sequence (DNA): TGTGCCAGCAGCAAAGACCCCCAGGGCTTTAATGAAAAACTGTTTTTT. The full variable domain, in which reference TRBV9 and TRBJ1-4 provide the parts outside the CDR3, is DSGVTQTPKHLITATGQRVTLRCSPRSGDLSVYWYQQSLDQGLQFLIQYYNGEERAKGNILERFSAQQFPDLHSELNLSSLELGDSALYFCASSKDPQGFNEKLFFGSGTQLSVL.

The chain has TRBV9 and TRBJ2-7, with TRBD1 as a possible D gene (5 bases). Germline V gives CDR1 SGDLS, CDR2 YYNGEE. The CDR3 length is 15 residues. With 0 bases removed from V and 3 bases from J, the gap between germline ends came to 13 bases. CDR3 in amino acids: CASSVEGAGDYEQYF. DNA for the CDR3: TGTGCCAGCAGCGTAGAAGGGGCAGGTGACTACGAGCAGTACTTC. The variable domain in full, completed from reference TRBV9 and TRBJ2-7, reads DSGVTQTPKHLITATGQRVTLRCSPRSGDLSVYWYQQSLDQGLQFLIQYYNGEERAKGNILERFSAQQFPDLHSELNLSSLELGDSALYFCASSVEGAGDYEQYFGPGTRLTVT.

There are a few counts of this clone. This chain joins TRBV27 and TRBJ1-6; D unclear. Germline CDR1 MNHEY, CDR2 SMNVEV (reference sequence). The CDR3 consists of 14 residues. Between the trimmed V and J ends, which lost 3 bases and 0 bases, there was a span of 3 bases. The CDR3 sequence: CASSLSSYNSPLHF. The CDR3 region has the DNA TGTGCCAGCAGTTTGAGCTCCTATAATTCACCCCTCCACTTT.

V gene TRBV27 combines with J gene TRBJ1-2, with a possible D match to TRBD1 (5 bases). The germline CDR1 and CDR2 sequences are MNHEY and SMNVEV (reference sequence). Between the trimmed V and J ends, which lost 5 bases and 4 bases, there was a span of 11 bases. There are 13 residues in the CDR3. This chain's CDR3 is CASSPGLIYGYTF. Written as DNA, the CDR3 is TGTGCCAGCAGTCCGGGACTGATCTATGGCTACACCTTC.

The chain uses TRBV29-1 and TRBJ2-5; 7 bases are a match to TRBD2. Germline CDR1 and CDR2: SQVTM and ANQGSEA. Trimming took 4 bases from V and 3 from J; bases not matched to a gene: 5. This CDR3 is 13 amino acids long. The CDR3 protein is CSVASGGEETQYF. The CDR3 DNA sequence: TGCAGCGTTGCCTCGGGGGGAGAAGAGACCCAGTACTTC. Drawing the rest from reference TRBV29-1 and TRBJ2-5, the complete variable domain is SAVISQKPSRDICQRGTSLTIQCQVDSQVTMMFWYRQQPGQSLTLIATANQGSEATYESGFVIDKFPISRPNLTFSTLTVSNMSPEDSSIYLCSVASGGEETQYFGPGTRLLVL.

This chain joins TRBV7-8 and TRBJ2-5; D not certain. The CDR3 sequence is 13 residues long. Germline values: CDR1 SGHVS, CDR2 FQNEAQ. V lost 1 base to trimming and J lost 5 bases, with 8 bases between them. The CDR3 DNA reads as TGTGCCAGCAGCTTAGTCCCGCGGGAGACCCAGTACTTC. It translates to CASSLVPRETQYF.

The chain links TRBV28 to TRBJ2-7; unclear D gene. The CDR3 sequence is 15 residues long. V lost 4 bases and J lost 5, with 18 bases in between. Germline V gene data show CDR1 as MDHEN and CDR2 as SYDVKM. CDR3 nucleotides: TGTGCCAGCAGTTCCCTCACGTGGATGAGCGACGAGCAGTACTTC. It codes for CASSSLTWMSDEQYF.

The chain recombines TRBV9 with TRBJ2-6; a weak D match, TRBD2 (6 bases). There are 18 residues in the CDR3. V was shortened by 4 bases and J by 0 bases, with 17 bases between the two germline ends. Germline CDR1 is SGDLS and CDR2 is YYNGEE. The DNA of the CDR3 is TGTGCCAGCAGCCCCAGGACTCCGGGGGTCTCTGGGGCCAACGTCCTGACTTTC. Residues: CASSPRTPGVSGANVLTF.

For this clone: The identical CDR3 is also encoded by other nucleotide sequences in the sample. CDR3 loop: CASSLALQETQYF. Here the CDR3 DNA reads TGTGCCAGCAGCTTGGCCCTACAAGAGACCCAGTACTTC. The chain carries TRBV5-4 and TRBJ2-5; unclear D gene. Germline V gene sequence: CDR1 SGHNT, CDR2 YYREEE (reference sequence). CDR3 size: 13 residues. Trimming left V 0 bases short and J 2 bases short, with 5 bases between.